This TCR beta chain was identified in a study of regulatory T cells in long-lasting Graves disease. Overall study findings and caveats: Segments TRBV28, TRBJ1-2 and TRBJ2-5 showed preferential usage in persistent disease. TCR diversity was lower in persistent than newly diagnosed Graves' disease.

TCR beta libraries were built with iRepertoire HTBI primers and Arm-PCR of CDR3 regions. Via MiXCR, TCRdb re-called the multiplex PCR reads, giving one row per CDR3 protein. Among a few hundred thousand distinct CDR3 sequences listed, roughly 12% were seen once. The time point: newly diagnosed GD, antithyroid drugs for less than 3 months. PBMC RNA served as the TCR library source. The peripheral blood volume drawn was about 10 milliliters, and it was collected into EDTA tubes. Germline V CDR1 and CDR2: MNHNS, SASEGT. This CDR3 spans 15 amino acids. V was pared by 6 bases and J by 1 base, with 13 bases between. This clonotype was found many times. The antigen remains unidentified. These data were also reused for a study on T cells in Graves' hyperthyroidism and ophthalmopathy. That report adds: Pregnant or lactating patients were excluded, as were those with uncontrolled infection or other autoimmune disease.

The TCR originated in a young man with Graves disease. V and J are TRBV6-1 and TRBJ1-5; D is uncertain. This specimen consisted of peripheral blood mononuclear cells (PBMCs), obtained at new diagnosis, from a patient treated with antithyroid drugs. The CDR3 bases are TGTGCCAGCAGAGAGGGTTTGAGCAGCAATCAGCCCCAGCATTTT. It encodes CASREGLSSNQPQHF.